One TCR beta chain is described in this entry. Its antigen is undetermined. These data are taken from a study of cytomegalovirus exposure and HLA in healthy donors. The overall study: The early release's HLA-typed donors yielded roughly 85 million unique TCRs.

General observations from the study: The sole available immune exposure information was CMV serostatus.

Vbeta (60) and Jbeta (13) primers were used in the PCR. Sequenced by immunoSEQ multiplex PCR; TCRdb stores in-frame clones only, minus some. The table counts about 67,000 clones; approximately 5.3% lies in the top ten. The sample comprised PBMCs. This clonotype originated in a woman between 40 and 50 years old in good health and CMV-seropositive.

In DNA form, the CDR3 reads TGCGCCAGCAGCCAAGCTGCATCGGCAGGGATAACCTACGAGCAGTACTTC. Protein sequence: CASSQAASAGITYEQYF. The chain links TRBV4-1 to TRBJ2-7; D possibly corresponds to TRBD1 (5 bases). Between the trimmed V and J ends, which lost 1 base and 2 bases, there was a span of 18 bases. CDR1 and CDR2 from the germline V gene are MGHRA and YSYEKL. This CDR3 contains 17 residues.